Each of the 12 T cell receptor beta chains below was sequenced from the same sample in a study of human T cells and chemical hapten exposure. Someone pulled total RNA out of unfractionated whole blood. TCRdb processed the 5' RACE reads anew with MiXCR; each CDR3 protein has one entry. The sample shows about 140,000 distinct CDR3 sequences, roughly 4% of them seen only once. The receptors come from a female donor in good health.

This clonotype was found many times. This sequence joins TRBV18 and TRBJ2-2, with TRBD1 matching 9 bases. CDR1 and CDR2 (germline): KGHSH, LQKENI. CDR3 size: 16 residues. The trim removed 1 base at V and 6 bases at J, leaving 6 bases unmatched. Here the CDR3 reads CASSPLGTGSAGELFF. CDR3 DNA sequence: TGTGCCAGCTCACCACTCGGGACAGGGTCGGCCGGGGAGCTGTTTTTT.

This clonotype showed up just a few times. CDR3 DNA sequence: TGTGCCAGCAGCTTAGAACTAGCGGGGGCCACCACAGATACGCAGTATTTT. This gives the protein CASSLELAGATTDTQYF. The genes are TRBV7-2 and TRBJ2-3; 11 bases are a match to TRBD2. CDR1 and CDR2 from the germline V gene are SGHTA and FQGNSA. V shed 1 base and J 2 bases; nucleotides not matched to a gene: 5. The CDR3 extends over 17 amino acids.

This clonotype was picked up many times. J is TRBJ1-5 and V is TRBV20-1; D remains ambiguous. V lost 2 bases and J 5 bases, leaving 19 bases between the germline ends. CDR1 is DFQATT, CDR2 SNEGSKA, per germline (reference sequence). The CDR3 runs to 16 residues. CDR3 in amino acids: CSARPSGSGLYQPQHF. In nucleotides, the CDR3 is TGCAGTGCTAGACCATCCGGCAGCGGGCTTTATCAGCCCCAGCATTTT.

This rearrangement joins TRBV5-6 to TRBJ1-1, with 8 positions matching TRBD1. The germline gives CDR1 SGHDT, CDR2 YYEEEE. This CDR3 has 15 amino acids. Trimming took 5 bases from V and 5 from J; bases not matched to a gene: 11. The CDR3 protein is CASSSDRAGGTEAFF. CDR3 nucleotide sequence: TGTGCCAGCAGTTCGGACAGGGCGGGAGGTACTGAAGCTTTCTTT.

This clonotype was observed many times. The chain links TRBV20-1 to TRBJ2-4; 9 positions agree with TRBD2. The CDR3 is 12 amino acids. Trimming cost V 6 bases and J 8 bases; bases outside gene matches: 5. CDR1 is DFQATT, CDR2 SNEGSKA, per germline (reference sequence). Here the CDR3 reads CSAQERGDIQYF. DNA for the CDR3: TGCAGTGCCCAAGAGCGGGGGGACATTCAGTACTTC.

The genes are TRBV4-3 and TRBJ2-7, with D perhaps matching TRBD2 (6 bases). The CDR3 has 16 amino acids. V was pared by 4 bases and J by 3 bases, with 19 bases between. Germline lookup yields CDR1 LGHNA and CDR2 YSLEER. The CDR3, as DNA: TGCGCCAGCAGCCTAGGAGGGTCCAGTGGCGGCTACGAGCAGTACTTC. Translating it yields CASSLGGSSGGYEQYF.

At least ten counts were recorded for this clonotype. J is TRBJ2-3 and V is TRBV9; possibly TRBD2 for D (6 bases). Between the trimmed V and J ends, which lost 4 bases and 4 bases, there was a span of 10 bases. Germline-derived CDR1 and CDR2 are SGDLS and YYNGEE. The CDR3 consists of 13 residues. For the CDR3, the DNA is TGTGCCAGCAGCTTAGGGACTTCAGATACGCAGTATTTT. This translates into CASSLGTSDTQYF.

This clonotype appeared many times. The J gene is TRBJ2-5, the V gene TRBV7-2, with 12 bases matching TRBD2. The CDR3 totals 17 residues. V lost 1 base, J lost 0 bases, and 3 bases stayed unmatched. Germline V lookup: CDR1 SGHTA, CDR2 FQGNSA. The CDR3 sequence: CASSLGTSGVNQETQYF. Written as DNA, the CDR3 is TGTGCCAGCAGCTTAGGGACTAGCGGGGTAAACCAAGAGACCCAGTACTTC.

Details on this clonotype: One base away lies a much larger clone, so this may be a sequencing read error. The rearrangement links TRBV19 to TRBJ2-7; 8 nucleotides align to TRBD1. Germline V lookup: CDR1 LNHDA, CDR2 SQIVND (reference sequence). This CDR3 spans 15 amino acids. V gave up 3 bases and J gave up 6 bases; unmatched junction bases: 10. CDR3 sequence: CASSIGQGGHCEQYF. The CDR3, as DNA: TGTGCCAGTAGTATTGGACAGGGCGGACACTGCGAGCAGTACTTC.

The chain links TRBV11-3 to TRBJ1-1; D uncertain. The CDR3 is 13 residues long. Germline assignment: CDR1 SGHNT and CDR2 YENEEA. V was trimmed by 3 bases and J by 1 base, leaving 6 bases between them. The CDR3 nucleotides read TGTGCCAGCAGCTTTACAAAGAACACTGAAGCTTTCTTT. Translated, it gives CASSFTKNTEAFF.

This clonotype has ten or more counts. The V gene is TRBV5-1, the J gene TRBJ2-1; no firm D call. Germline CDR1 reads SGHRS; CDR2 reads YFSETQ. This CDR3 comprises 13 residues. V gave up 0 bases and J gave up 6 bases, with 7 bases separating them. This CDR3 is CASSLEIFNEQFF. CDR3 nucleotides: TGCGCCAGCAGCTTGGAAATTTTCAATGAGCAGTTCTTC. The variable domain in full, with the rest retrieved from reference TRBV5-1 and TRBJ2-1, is KAGVTQTPRYLIKTRGQQVTLSCSPISGHRSVSWYQQTPGQGLQFLFEYFSETQRNKGNFPGRFSGRQFSNSRSEMNVSTLELGDSALYLCASSLEIFNEQFFGPGTRLTVL.

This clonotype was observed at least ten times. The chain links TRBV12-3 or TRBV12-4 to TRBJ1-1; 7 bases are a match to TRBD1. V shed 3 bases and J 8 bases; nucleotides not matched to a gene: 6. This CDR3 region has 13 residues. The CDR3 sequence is CASSFRQGGEAFF. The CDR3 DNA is TGTGCCAGCAGTTTTCGGCAGGGGGGCGAAGCTTTCTTT.